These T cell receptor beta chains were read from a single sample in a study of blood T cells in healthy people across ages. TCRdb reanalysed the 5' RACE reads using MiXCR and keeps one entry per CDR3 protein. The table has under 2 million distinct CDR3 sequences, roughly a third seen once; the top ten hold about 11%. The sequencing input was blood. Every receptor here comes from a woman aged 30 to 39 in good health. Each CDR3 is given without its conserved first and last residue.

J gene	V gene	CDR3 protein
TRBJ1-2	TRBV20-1	SARDLRYANYGYT
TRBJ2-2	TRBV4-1	TSSQDPGGELF
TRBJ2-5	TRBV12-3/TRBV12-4	ASSFGTSAQETQY
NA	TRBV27	ASSLSPGGSVYEQY
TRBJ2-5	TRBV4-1	ASSQDGAHVTLQETQY
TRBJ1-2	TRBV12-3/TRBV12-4	ASSLRGPYGYT
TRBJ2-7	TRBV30	AWTLTPSRGNYEQY
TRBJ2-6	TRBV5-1	ASSYGTTGANVLT
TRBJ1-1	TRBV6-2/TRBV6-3	ASRLTVSTEAF
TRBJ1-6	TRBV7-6	AGSSTPGQGGGNSPLH
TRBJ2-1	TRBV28	ASSLNWEGLPF
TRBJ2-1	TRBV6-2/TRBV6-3	ASSQGPEQF
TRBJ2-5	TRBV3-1	ANSQWQHQETQY
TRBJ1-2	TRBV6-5	ASSRGQAGGYT
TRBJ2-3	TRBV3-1	ASSHGRAGTDTQY
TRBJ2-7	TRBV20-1	SASGQPLGYEQY
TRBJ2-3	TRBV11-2	ASSWAGIPDTQY
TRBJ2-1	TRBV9	ASSVGPGAVNEQF
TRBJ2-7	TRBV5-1	ASSLGQGANEQY
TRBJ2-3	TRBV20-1	SVKDRLRDTQY
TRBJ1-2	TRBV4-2	ASSQPTDNYGYT
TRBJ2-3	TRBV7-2	ASSLRGKEGGYTDTQY
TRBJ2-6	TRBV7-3	ASSPGQGHVLT
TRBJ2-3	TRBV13	ASSPNRKGTDTQY
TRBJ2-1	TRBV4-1	ASSQPRGGSIYEQF
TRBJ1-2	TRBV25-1	ASSDARGFIYGYT
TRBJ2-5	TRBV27	ASSINMGGPETQY
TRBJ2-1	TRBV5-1	ASRKREVMDEQF
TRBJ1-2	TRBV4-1	ASSQDRLGSNYGYT
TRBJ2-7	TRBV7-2	ASSFGTGSSYEQY
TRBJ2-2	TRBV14	ASSQDRPQLAGLNTGELF
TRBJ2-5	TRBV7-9	ASRPGQGTRETQY
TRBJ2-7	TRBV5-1	ASSQGGAKPIYEQY
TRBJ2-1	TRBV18	ASSPTKRQGTCNEQF
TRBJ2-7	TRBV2	ASSEALVYEQY
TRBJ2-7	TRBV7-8	ASSPNSGGFYEQY
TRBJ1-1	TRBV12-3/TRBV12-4	ANSLADRKAEAF
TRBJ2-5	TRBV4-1	ASSQLRTGSETQY
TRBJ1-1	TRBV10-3	AIGGTDRGRAF
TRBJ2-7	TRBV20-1	SASFRQSSYEQY
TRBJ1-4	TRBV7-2	ASSVDRGRFNEKLF
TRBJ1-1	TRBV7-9	ASSKQGRTEAF
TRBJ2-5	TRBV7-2	ASSFSFQETQY